This T cell receptor beta chain was captured in a study of cytomegalovirus exposure and HLA in healthy donors. 60 Vbeta and 13 Jbeta primers were used in PCR. TCRdb keeps only in-frame clones here, not all; method: immunoSEQ multiplex PCR. Among about 67,000 clones listed, less than 80% were seen once. The CDR3 sequence is 15 residues long. Germline V gives CDR1 SQVTM, CDR2 ANQGSEA. V shed 4 bases and J 7 bases; nucleotides not matched to a gene: 12. Sequenced: PBMCs. The chain couples TRBV29-1 to TRBJ2-1, with 8 bases matching TRBD2. This TCR came from a man in his 60s in good health and CMV-seropositive. CDR3: CSVGRYSGSANEQFF. CDR3 coding DNA: TGCAGCGTTGGAAGGTACAGCGGGAGTGCAAATGAGCAGTTCTTC.